This T cell receptor beta chain appears in the sequencing data of a study of cytomegalovirus exposure and HLA in healthy donors. It was with 60 Vbeta and 13 Jbeta primers that the PCR ran. The data were produced by immunoSEQ multiplex PCR, yet TCRdb's version contains in-frame clones alone and is incomplete. The table has 60,000 to 95,000 clones, about 78% seen once. With V trimmed by 1 base and J by 6 bases, 5 bases remained unmatched. The CDR3 covers 14 residues. In germline, CDR1 is LNHDA, CDR2 SQIVND (reference sequence). Sequencing input: PBMCs. The sequence derives from a woman aged 40 to 55 in good health and CMV-seropositive. The V call is TRBV19, the J call TRBJ2-7; the match to TRBD1 covers 8 bases. For the CDR3, the DNA is TGTGCCAGTAGTATAGGCAGGGGGCGTCTCGAGCAGTACTTC. Translating gives CASSIGRGRLEQYF.